This passage covers 20 T cell receptor beta chains from one sample sequenced in a study of shared clonotypes between healthy human individuals. Terminally differentiated effector memory CD45RA+ cells were excluded from the naive CD8 cells, which were CD45RO-negative and positively selected for CCR7. Data came from immunoSEQ multiplex PCR; TCRdb stores just in-frame clones and leaves some out. The sample yields hundreds of thousands of clones, 80% to 95% seen once. Sequenced material: naive CD8+ T cells sorted from blood. These receptors originate from a man aged 30 to 45 in good health.

This chain links TRBV9 with TRBJ2-1; unclear D gene. V lost 4 bases to trimming and J lost 6 bases, with 8 bases between them. This CDR3 comprises 12 residues. Germline V gives CDR1 SGDLS, CDR2 YYNGEE. DNA of the CDR3: TGTGCCAGCAGCTTCTATCCCAATGAGCAGTTCTTC. It codes for CASSFYPNEQFF.

The chain employs TRBV7-9 and TRBJ2-7, with D perhaps TRBD1 (6 bases). CDR1 and CDR2 from the germline V gene are SEHNR and FQNEAQ (reference sequence). The CDR3 runs to 13 residues. V was pared by 8 bases and J by 2 bases, with 13 bases between. The CDR3 DNA reads as TGTGCCAGCGGGGTTGGGGACACCTACGAGCAGTACTTC. Its translation: CASGVGDTYEQYF.

The CDR3 is CASSKGRQIQETQYF. The CDR3 DNA sequence: TGTGCCAGCAGCAAAGGACGCCAGATACAAGAGACCCAGTACTTC. The chain links TRBV21-1 to TRBJ2-5. TRBV21-1 is a documented pseudogene. The length of the CDR3 is 15 residues.

V usage is TRBV5-6 and J usage is TRBJ2-7; D is perhaps TRBD2 (5 bases). The CDR3 extends over 17 amino acids. The ends were cut back, 1 base at V and 2 bases at J, with 19 bases in the middle. Germline CDR1 and CDR2: SGHDT and YYEEEE. The CDR3 sequence: CASSLSPGRGSAYEQYF. DNA for the CDR3: TGTGCCAGCAGCTTGTCACCAGGTCGGGGTAGCGCCTACGAGCAGTACTTC.

The chain links TRBV27 to TRBJ2-1; D possibly corresponds to TRBD2 (5 bases). Germline V gene sequence: CDR1 MNHEY, CDR2 SMNVEV (reference sequence). Trimming stripped 5 bases from V and 1 base from J, with 15 bases between. The CDR3 covers 16 residues. The CDR3 reads CASSPTSSSSYNEQFF. The CDR3 nucleotides are TGTGCCAGCAGTCCAACTAGTTCGAGTTCCTACAATGAGCAGTTCTTC.

The V and J genes are TRBV7-9 and TRBJ2-7; 14 nucleotides line up with TRBD2. V lost 4 bases to trimming and J lost 4 bases; unmatched junction nucleotides: 9. This CDR3 is 17 amino acids long. Germline assignment: CDR1 SEHNR and CDR2 FQNEAQ (reference sequence). The CDR3 region is CASSSTTSGRAEYEQYF. CDR3 nucleotide sequence: TGTGCCAGCAGCTCTACGACTAGCGGGAGGGCCGAGTACGAGCAGTACTTC.

The chain links TRBV5-1 to TRBJ2-7; TRBD1 matches 8 bases. The trim removed 4 bases at V and 1 base at J, leaving 10 bases unmatched. Germline V gives CDR1 SGHRS, CDR2 YFSETQ. The CDR3 is 16 residues long. CDR3 bases: TGCGCCAGCAGCCTTGGTGACAGGGGCCTATCCTACGAGCAGTACTTC. Amino acid sequence: CASSLGDRGLSYEQYF.

V gene TRBV13 combines with J gene TRBJ2-7; TRBD1 matches 8 bases. The J segment lost 7 bases and the V segment lost 3 bases, leaving 5 bases of the junction unmatched. Germline CDR1 reads PRHDT; CDR2 reads FYEKMQ (reference sequence). CDR3 size: 13 residues. The DNA of the CDR3 is TGTGCCAGCAGCTTCCAGGGGGCAGGGGAGCAGTACTTC. It codes for CASSFQGAGEQYF.

This clone was picked up a small number of times. V gene TRBV27 combines with J gene TRBJ2-7, with D perhaps TRBD1 (6 bases). From germline, CDR1 is MNHEY and CDR2 SMNVEV (reference sequence). V shed 5 bases and J shed 5 bases, with 19 bases lying between them. The CDR3 extends over 15 amino acids. CDR3 nucleotides: TGTGCCAGCAGTCCCCTCTACAGGGTTTCCGACGAGCAGTACTTC. Translating gives CASSPLYRVSDEQYF.

The CDR3 DNA reads TGTGCCAGCAGCTATGGGACAGGGGGCACAGATACGCAGTATTTT. Protein: CASSYGTGGTDTQYF. J is TRBJ2-3 and V is TRBV5-6; 10 bases map to TRBD1. CDR3 length: 15 amino acids. V lost 3 bases and J lost 1; bases outside the gene matches: 2. Germline values: CDR1 SGHDT, CDR2 YYEEEE.

The chain is built from TRBV5-5 and TRBJ2-7; D assignment may be TRBD1 or TRBD2 (5 bases each). Germline-derived CDR1 and CDR2 are SGHKS and YYEKEE (reference sequence). The CDR3 has 14 amino acids. Deletions cut 3 bases from V and 3 bases from J, with 13 bases between. The CDR3 reads CASSWVFGGYEQYF. For the CDR3, the DNA is TGTGCCAGCAGCTGGGTGTTTGGGGGCTACGAGCAGTACTTC.

The genes are TRBV29-1 and TRBJ2-1; weak D call: TRBD1 (5 bases). This CDR3 is 17 amino acids long. From germline, CDR1 is SQVTM and CDR2 ANQGSEA. With 3 bases removed from V and 2 bases from J, the gap between germline ends came to 20 bases. DNA of the CDR3: TGCAGCGTTGAGGGATTGACAGAAGAAGGGGCCTACAATGAGCAGTTCTTC. This codes for CSVEGLTEEGAYNEQFF.

V is TRBV28 and J is TRBJ2-1; no definite D call. This CDR3 region has 13 residues. Germline values: CDR1 MDHEN, CDR2 SYDVKM. Deletions cut 2 bases from V and 3 bases from J, with 5 bases between. The DNA of the CDR3 is TGTGCCAGCAGTTTAGCCTACTACAATGAGCAGTTCTTC. It codes for CASSLAYYNEQFF.

This clone was recorded once. This chain's CDR3 is CASSTDSSLYGYTF. The DNA of the CDR3 is TGTGCCAGCAGTACCGACAGCTCCCTCTATGGCTACACCTTC. This chain uses TRBV6-5 with TRBJ1-2; D may be TRBD1 (5 bases). Germline V gene lookup returns CDR1 MNHEY and CDR2 SVGAGI. Deletions cut 5 bases from V and 4 bases from J, with 14 bases between. This CDR3 region has 14 residues.

This sequence joins TRBV12-5 and TRBJ2-3; weak D call: TRBD1 (5 bases). CDR3 size: 14 residues. V lost 3 bases and J lost 3, with 10 bases in between. Germline CDR1 is LGHNT and CDR2 is FRNRAP. CDR3 region: CASGFPRVTDTQYF. For the CDR3, the DNA is TGTGCTAGTGGTTTCCCCAGGGTGACAGATACGCAGTATTTT.

The gene calls are TRBV27 and TRBJ1-4; the D is unclear. CDR3 size: 13 residues. Germline loops: CDR1 MNHEY, CDR2 SMNVEV (reference sequence). V lost 2 bases, J lost 8 bases, and 9 bases lay in between. The CDR3 loop is CASSLRAWEKLFF. Written as DNA, the CDR3 is TGTGCCAGCAGTTTAAGGGCTTGGGAAAAACTGTTTTTT.

This clone was seen just once. V gene TRBV2 combines with J gene TRBJ2-3, with D perhaps given as TRBD1 or TRBD2 (5 bases each). Trimming took 3 bases from V and 4 from J, leaving 17 bases between them. CDR3 size: 16 residues. Per germline, CDR1 SNHLY and CDR2 FYNNEI. The CDR3 loop reads CASSDGARVRADTQYF. The CDR3 bases are TGTGCCAGCAGTGATGGGGCTAGGGTGAGGGCAGATACGCAGTATTTT.

As DNA, the CDR3 is TGTGCCAGCAGCCTGCGATACAGGGAATTGAACACTGAAGCTTTCTTT. It translates to CASSLRYRELNTEAFF. The chain links TRBV7-9 to TRBJ1-1, with a possible D match to TRBD1 (6 bases). The CDR3 spans 16 residues. V lost 5 bases and J 0 bases, leaving 16 bases between the germline ends. Germline V gene data show CDR1 as SEHNR and CDR2 as FQNEAQ (reference sequence).

V and J are TRBV9 and TRBJ2-3; the D gene could be TRBD1 or TRBD2 (5 bases each). Trimming took off 0 bases at V and 3 bases at J, with 11 bases between the two ends. In germline, CDR1 is SGDLS, CDR2 YYNGEE. The CDR3 extends over 15 amino acids. CDR3 residues: CASSVEGTKTDTQYF. The CDR3 bases are TGTGCCAGCAGCGTAGAGGGGACGAAGACAGATACGCAGTATTTT.

CDR3 DNA: TGTGCCAGCAGCCCTTCCTGGGAGATAGAGGGGCATGAGCAGTTCTTC. It codes for CASSPSWEIEGHEQFF. The chain has TRBV27 and TRBJ2-1; D possibly matches TRBD1 or TRBD2 (5 bases each). This CDR3 is built from 16 residues. Trimming took 6 bases from V and 8 from J, leaving 23 bases between them. Germline assignment: CDR1 MNHEY and CDR2 SMNVEV (reference sequence).